Each of the 31 T cell receptor beta chains below was sequenced from the same sample in a study of blood T cell repertoires in COVID-19. Sequenced by immunoSEQ multiplex PCR; TCRdb stores in-frame clones only, minus some. The sample has about 250,000 clones, more than 75% seen once. Sequenced: peripheral blood. The receptor source for this set is a woman aged 60-75 years who had recovered from COVID-19.

J is TRBJ2-1 and V is TRBV2; 8 bases map to TRBD2. Per germline, CDR1 SNHLY and CDR2 FYNNEI. The CDR3 loop spans 15 amino acids. With V trimmed by 7 bases and J by 8 bases, 13 bases remained unmatched. The CDR3 DNA reads as TGTGCCAGCAACGCCGGGGGGGCCCCTTTGGATGAGCAGTTCTTC. Translating gives CASNAGGAPLDEQFF.

This rearrangement joins TRBV24-1 to TRBJ1-6; D is unresolved. The CDR3 is made up of 16 amino acids. Trimming removed 0 bases at V and 8 bases at J, with 13 bases between. Per germline, CDR1 KGHDR and CDR2 SFDVKD. The CDR3 sequence is CATSDLHPGLHSPLHF. The CDR3 nucleotides read TGTGCCACCAGTGATTTGCACCCAGGTCTTCATTCACCCCTCCACTTT.

J is TRBJ2-5 and V is TRBV5-1; the D gene is possibly TRBD1 (6 bases). The germline gives CDR1 SGHRS, CDR2 YFSETQ. The CDR3 totals 15 residues. V shed 1 base and J shed 5 bases, with 15 bases lying between them. The chain's CDR3 is CASSLQSGVQETQYF. Written as DNA, the CDR3 is TGCGCCAGCAGCTTGCAGTCAGGGGTACAGGAGACCCAGTACTTC.

The J gene is TRBJ1-1, the V gene TRBV6-2 or TRBV6-3; no firm D call. Germline V gene lookup returns CDR1 MNHEY and CDR2 SVGEGT. The CDR3 totals 15 residues. Trimming shortened V by 2 bases and J by 3 bases, and 13 bases separated the two germline ends. CDR3 residues: CASSYPPRGDTEAFF. The CDR3 DNA reads TGTGCCAGCAGTTACCCCCCCCGGGGTGACACTGAAGCTTTCTTT.

The CDR3 reads CASSEMREQETQYF. CDR3 sequence (DNA): TGTGCCAGCTCAGAGATGCGCGAACAAGAGACCCAGTACTTC. The rearrangement uses TRBV18 and TRBJ2-5; D is unresolved. The CDR3 has 14 residues. The V end lost 5 bases, the J end lost 2 bases, and 12 bases lay between the germline ends. CDR1 is KGHSH and CDR2 is LQKENI in the germline V gene.

Here the CDR3 DNA reads TGTGCCAGCTCACCACGTACAGGGTTGGATGGCTACACCTTC. This translates into CASSPRTGLDGYTF. The chain joins TRBV18 to TRBJ1-2, with D perhaps matching TRBD1 (6 bases). Germline V lookup: CDR1 KGHSH, CDR2 LQKENI. The CDR3 is 14 residues long. The V gene lost 1 base and the J gene lost 6 bases, with 12 bases spanning the gap.

The rearrangement links TRBV24-1 to TRBJ2-5, with 8 positions matching TRBD1. Germline loops: CDR1 KGHDR, CDR2 SFDVKD. After removal of 4 bases from V and 5 bases from J, the junction contained 5 bases not matched to a gene. The CDR3 spans 14 residues. CDR3 sequence reads: CATSEPTGDETQYF. CDR3 DNA sequence: TGTGCCACCAGTGAACCGACAGGGGACGAGACCCAGTACTTC.

This chain uses TRBV5-1 with TRBJ1-5; 7 nucleotides align to TRBD1. The CDR3 is made up of 14 amino acids. Germline V CDR1 and CDR2: SGHRS, YFSETQ. The V gene end was trimmed by 3 bases and the J gene end by 3 bases; junction bases not matched to a gene: 3. The CDR3 DNA follows: TGCGCCAGCAGCTCGGGACAGAACAATCAGCCCCAGCATTTT. Its translation: CASSSGQNNQPQHF.

This clone was recorded many times. The chain joins TRBV2 to TRBJ1-2; D unresolved. The CDR3 is 12 amino acids. The germline V and J ends were trimmed by 4 bases and 7 bases, with 10 bases remaining between them. Germline V lookup: CDR1 SNHLY, CDR2 FYNNEI. The CDR3 sequence is CASSGAGIGYTF. CDR3 nucleotide sequence: TGTGCCAGCAGTGGGGCCGGGATTGGCTACACCTTC.

This clone was seen a few times. This chain links TRBV4-3 with TRBJ2-1; 8 nucleotides agree with TRBD1. Trimming cost V 3 bases and J 11 bases; bases outside gene matches: 12. The germline V gene encodes CDR1 LGHNA and CDR2 YSLEER. The CDR3 covers 15 residues. This CDR3 reads CASSHLGTGEVKQFF. The CDR3 DNA follows: TGCGCCAGCAGCCACCTCGGGACAGGAGAGGTCAAGCAGTTCTTC.

The rearrangement links TRBV11-3 to TRBJ2-2; the match to TRBD2 covers 7 bases. In germline, CDR1 is SGHNT, CDR2 YENEEA. The J segment lost 0 bases and the V segment lost 3 bases, leaving 1 base of the junction unmatched. There are 15 residues in the CDR3. The CDR3 coding sequence is TGTGCCAGCAGCTTGGGGGGGTCGAACACCGGGGAGCTGTTTTTT. Residues: CASSLGGSNTGELFF.

DNA for the CDR3: TGTGCCAGCTCACCACCTGTGTCGAGCCTAGAGCAGTTCTTC. It specifies CASSPPVSSLEQFF. The chain links TRBV18 to TRBJ2-1; D gene unclear. The CDR3 runs 14 residues. The germline gives CDR1 KGHSH, CDR2 LQKENI. The germline V and J ends were trimmed by 0 bases and 10 bases, with 13 bases remaining between them.

The chain joins TRBV27 to TRBJ1-5, with TRBD1 as a possible D gene (5 bases). The CDR3 is 17 amino acids. V lost 2 bases and J 1 base, leaving 15 bases between the germline ends. Germline V gene sequence: CDR1 MNHEY, CDR2 SMNVEV (reference sequence). The CDR3 sequence: CASSLRALEGSNQPQHF. As DNA, the CDR3 is TGTGCCAGCAGTTTAAGGGCGCTGGAGGGGAGCAATCAGCCCCAGCATTTT.

The rearrangement links TRBV2 to TRBJ1-2, with a possible D match to TRBD1 (6 bases). Germline assignment: CDR1 SNHLY and CDR2 FYNNEI. V gave up 8 bases and J gave up 7 bases, with 17 bases separating them. This CDR3 contains 13 residues. The chain's CDR3 is CASLAQGNGGYTF. CDR3 DNA: TGTGCCAGCTTGGCCCAGGGGAATGGTGGCTACACCTTC.

The sample holds one count of this clone. The chain joins TRBV4-2 to TRBJ2-7; TRBD1 might be the D (5 bases). The V gene's germline CDR1 is LGHNA and CDR2 YNFKEQ. This CDR3 has 13 residues. V shed 4 bases and J shed 4 bases, with 11 bases lying between them. As DNA, the CDR3 is TGTGCCAGCAGCCTTCCCCCAGGGTACGAGCAGTACTTC. Translation: CASSLPPGYEQYF.

The chain is built from TRBV3-1 (or the pseudogene TRBV3-2) and TRBJ2-7; 7 bases align to TRBD2. CDR1 and CDR2 (germline): LGHDT, YNNKEL (reference sequence). J was trimmed by 5 bases and V by 8 bases; bases with no gene match: 9. There are 13 residues in the CDR3. The CDR3 nucleotides are TGTGCCAGCCGGTCGGGGGGAGGGAACGAGCAGTACTTC. Its protein is CASRSGGGNEQYF.

The rearrangement uses TRBV6-5 and TRBJ2-7, with 9 bases matching TRBD2. This CDR3 has 15 residues. With V trimmed by 8 bases and J by 3 bases, 11 bases remained unmatched. Looked up from germline, CDR1 is MNHEY and CDR2 is SVGAGI. CDR3 sequence: CASGPSGGLFYEQYF. Here the CDR3 DNA reads TGTGCCAGCGGGCCGAGCGGGGGGTTATTCTACGAGCAGTACTTC.

V gene TRBV28 combines with J gene TRBJ1-3, with 7 bases matching TRBD1. The CDR3 is 14 residues long. J gave up 4 bases and V 6 bases, and 6 bases lay outside the gene matches. Germline CDR1 reads MDHEN; CDR2 reads SYDVKM. CDR3 protein: CASRRQGSGNTIYF. The CDR3 DNA is TGTGCCAGCAGAAGACAGGGATCCGGAAACACCATATATTTT.

The chain has TRBV6-5 and TRBJ1-3; unclear D gene. V was clipped by 8 bases and J by 7 bases, with 18 bases between them. The CDR3 is made up of 14 amino acids. Germline V lookup: CDR1 MNHEY, CDR2 SVGAGI. CDR3 amino acids: CASLGLQSSNTIYF. In nucleotides, the CDR3 is TGTGCCAGCCTTGGCCTCCAATCTTCGAACACCATATATTTT.

Only a few counts were recorded for this clone. This chain links TRBV5-1 with TRBJ1-5; D is unresolved. Trimming pared 1 base from V and 2 bases from J, leaving 10 bases between. Germline assignment: CDR1 SGHRS and CDR2 YFSETQ. The CDR3 has 15 amino acids. For the CDR3, the DNA is TGCGCCAGCAGCTTGAGCGCTGAGGGCAATCAGCCCCAGCATTTT. Its translation is CASSLSAEGNQPQHF.

The chain employs TRBV21-1 and TRBJ2-7; the table's D call, TRBD1, was not checked against the DNA. TRBV21-1 counts as a pseudogene. CDR3 length: 13 residues. Here the CDR3 reads CASAPTGVYEQYF. The DNA of the CDR3 is TGTGCCAGCGCCCCGACAGGAGTTTACGAGCAGTACTTC.

The rearrangement links TRBV19 to TRBJ1-5; D is ambiguous. CDR3 length: 15 amino acids. Per germline, CDR1 LNHDA and CDR2 SQIVND (reference sequence). V gave up 7 bases and J gave up 2 bases, with 15 bases separating them. This chain's CDR3 is CASIGVFERNQPQHF. The CDR3 DNA reads TGTGCCAGTATCGGGGTCTTCGAGCGCAATCAGCCCCAGCATTTT.

This chain uses TRBV27 with TRBJ2-3, with 10 nucleotides matching TRBD1. Germline values: CDR1 MNHEY, CDR2 SMNVEV (reference sequence). J gave up 3 bases and V 10 bases, and 7 bases lay outside the gene matches. This CDR3 is built from 14 residues. The CDR3 DNA follows: TGTGCCACTTCATGGGACAGGGGTACAGATACGCAGTATTTT. Protein sequence: CATSWDRGTDTQYF.

The chain has TRBV7-2 and TRBJ2-2; D might be TRBD1 (6 bases). Germline lookup yields CDR1 SGHTA and CDR2 FQGNSA. This CDR3 spans 15 amino acids. V gave up 5 bases and J gave up 7 bases, with 17 bases separating them. CDR3 in DNA: TGTGCCAGCAGCGCGGCGCAGGGGTTACACGGGGAGCTGTTTTTT. Its translation: CASSAAQGLHGELFF.

This chain links TRBV4-1 with TRBJ1-4; D possibly corresponds to TRBD1 (6 bases). V was trimmed by 4 bases and J by 3 bases, leaving 12 bases between them. The length of the CDR3 is 15 residues. Germline V gene sequence: CDR1 MGHRA, CDR2 YSYEKL. Here the CDR3 reads CASSRIQGPNEKLFF. DNA for the CDR3: TGCGCCAGCAGCCGGATTCAGGGGCCTAATGAAAAACTGTTTTTT.

This chain links TRBV7-9 with TRBJ1-2; the D is unclear. The CDR3 length is 12 residues. Trimming pared 1 base from V and 4 bases from J, leaving 4 bases between. Germline CDR1 and CDR2: SEHNR and FQNEAQ (reference sequence). The CDR3, as DNA: TGTGCCAGCAGCTTAGACGGCTATGGCTACACCTTC. It is translated as CASSLDGYGYTF.

The CDR3 coding sequence is TGTGCCAGCAGTGACTCGACAGGATATGGCTACACCTTC. Its protein product is CASSDSTGYGYTF. The genes are TRBV6-4 and TRBJ1-2, with D maybe TRBD1 (6 bases). The V end lost 0 bases, the J end lost 5 bases, and 7 bases lay between the germline ends. The CDR3 runs to 13 residues. Germline lookup yields CDR1 MRHNA and CDR2 SNTAGT.

This chain links TRBV5-1 with TRBJ1-2; no firm D call. Germline V gene sequence: CDR1 SGHRS, CDR2 YFSETQ. The length of the CDR3 is 17 residues. The V end was cut by 2 bases, the J end by 2 bases, with 19 bases between. CDR3 residues: CASSFDAVGGQNYGYTF. The CDR3 nucleotides read TGCGCCAGCAGCTTCGACGCGGTGGGAGGCCAAAACTATGGCTACACCTTC.

The sample holds a few counts of this clone. Other DNA sequences from this sample encode an identical CDR3 as well. The chain carries TRBV19 and TRBJ1-5; 7 nucleotides align to TRBD1. The J segment lost 2 bases and the V segment lost 3 bases, leaving 4 bases of the junction unmatched. Per the germline V gene, CDR1 is LNHDA and CDR2 is SQIVND (reference sequence). The CDR3 is 15 residues long. The CDR3 DNA follows: TGTGCCAGTAGTATCAGGGGGTCGGGCAATCAGCCCCAGCATTTT. Protein product: CASSIRGSGNQPQHF.

The V gene is TRBV10-3, the J gene TRBJ1-5, with D perhaps TRBD1 (5 bases). This CDR3 contains 16 residues. Germline V gives CDR1 ENHRY, CDR2 SYGVKD. V gave up 5 bases and J gave up 0 bases, with 14 bases separating them. The CDR3 region is CAISPATGGSNQPQHF. CDR3 nucleotides: TGTGCCATCAGTCCCGCGACCGGGGGTAGCAATCAGCCCCAGCATTTT.

The gene calls are TRBV28 and TRBJ2-5; TRBD2 matches 9 bases. Per the germline V gene, CDR1 is MDHEN and CDR2 is SYDVKM. Trimming removed 2 bases from V and 2 bases from J; junction bases left unmatched: 3. CDR3 length: 15 residues. CDR3 sequence reads: CASSLISGGQETQYF. The DNA of the CDR3 is TGTGCCAGCAGTTTAATTAGCGGGGGACAAGAGACCCAGTACTTC.